These 7 T cell receptor beta chains share one sample of origin, sequenced in a study. Via MiXCR, TCRdb re-called the 5' RACE reads, giving one row per CDR3 protein. The sample lists about 50,000 distinct CDR3 sequences, about 28% seen once, with roughly 1.9% in the top ten. Sequenced sample: naive CD4+ T cells sorted from blood. Noted subset: naive CD4+ T cells, CD4+CD45RA+CD25-. Receptor source: a female donor with breast cancer.

This clonotype was observed a handful of times. The rearrangement links TRBV29-1 to TRBJ2-3; 9 nucleotides align to TRBD2. V trimming: 5 bases; J trimming: 4 bases; junction bases outside the gene matches: 4. The germline V gene has CDR1 SQVTM and CDR2 ANQGSEA. There are 13 residues in the CDR3. The CDR3 DNA reads TGCAGCGTTCTTAGCGGGAGCGCAGATACGCAGTATTTT. This gives the protein CSVLSGSADTQYF.

V gene TRBV4-1 combines with J gene TRBJ1-5; 8 bases match TRBD1. CDR3 size: 14 residues. Germline V gene lookup returns CDR1 MGHRA and CDR2 YSYEKL. Unmatched junction bases numbered 4, after V lost 4 bases and J lost 5 bases. The CDR3 bases are TGCGCCAGCAGCCCAGGACAGGGTGATCAGCCCCAGCATTTT. Its translation is CASSPGQGDQPQHF.

This clonotype was seen a few times. V and J are TRBV11-2 and TRBJ1-4; 7 nucleotides match TRBD1. V dropped 4 bases and J dropped 7; count of bases not matched to a gene: 6. The CDR3 is made up of 14 amino acids. CDR1 is SGHAT and CDR2 is FQNNGV in the germline V gene. The CDR3 region has the DNA TGTGCCAGCAGCTCGCAGCAGGGGGTTGAAAAACTGTTTTTT. This codes for CASSSQQGVEKLFF.

J is TRBJ2-5 and V is TRBV4-1; 8 bases align to TRBD1. The CDR3 is made up of 14 amino acids. Germline loops: CDR1 MGHRA, CDR2 YSYEKL. Unmatched junction bases numbered 3, after V lost 3 bases and J lost 3 bases. CDR3 nucleotides: TGCGCCAGCAGCCAGCGGACAGGGAAAGAGACCCAGTACTTC. It codes for CASSQRTGKETQYF.

This clonotype has only a few counts. The chain combines TRBV5-1 with TRBJ1-1; D is undetermined. The CDR3 contains 13 residues. Trimming removed 7 bases from V and 0 bases from J, with 10 bases in between. Germline CDR1 reads SGHRS; CDR2 reads YFSETQ. This chain's CDR3 is CASCRDMNTEAFF. The CDR3 DNA follows: TGCGCCAGCTGCCGGGATATGAACACTGAAGCTTTCTTT.

This clonotype was found a few times. The chain recombines TRBV10-3 with TRBJ2-3; D may be TRBD1 or TRBD2 (6 bases each). Germline assignment: CDR1 ENHRY and CDR2 SYGVKD. The V end lost 10 bases, the J end lost 3 bases, and 23 bases lay between the germline ends. This CDR3 has 16 residues. CDR3 DNA: TGTGCCAGCAAACAGGGCGCCGGGGGAGCAACAGATACGCAGTATTTT. It is translated as CASKQGAGGATDTQYF.

The V and J genes are TRBV6-5 and TRBJ2-7, with a possible D match to TRBD1 (5 bases). Trimming left V 2 bases short and J 1 base short, with 9 bases between. The CDR3 spans 14 residues. Germline assignment: CDR1 MNHEY and CDR2 SVGAGI. The CDR3, as DNA: TGTGCCAGCAGTTACAGGGGTGCTTCCTACGAGCAGTACTTC. Its protein is CASSYRGASYEQYF.